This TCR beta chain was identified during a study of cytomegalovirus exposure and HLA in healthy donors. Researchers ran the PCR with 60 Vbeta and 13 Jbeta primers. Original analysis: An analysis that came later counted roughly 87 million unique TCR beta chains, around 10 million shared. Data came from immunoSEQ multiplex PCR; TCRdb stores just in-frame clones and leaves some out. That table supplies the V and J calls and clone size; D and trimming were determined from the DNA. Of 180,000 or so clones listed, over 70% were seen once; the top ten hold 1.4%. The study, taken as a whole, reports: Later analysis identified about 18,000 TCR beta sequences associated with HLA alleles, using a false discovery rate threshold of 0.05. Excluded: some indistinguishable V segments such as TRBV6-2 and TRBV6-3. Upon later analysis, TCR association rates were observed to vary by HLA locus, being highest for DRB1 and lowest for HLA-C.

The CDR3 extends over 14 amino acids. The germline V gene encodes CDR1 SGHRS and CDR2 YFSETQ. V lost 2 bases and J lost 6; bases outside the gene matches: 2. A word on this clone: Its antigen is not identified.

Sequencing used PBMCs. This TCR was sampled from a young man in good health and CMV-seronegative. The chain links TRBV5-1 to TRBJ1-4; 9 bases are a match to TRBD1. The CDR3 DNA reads TGCGCCAGCAGCTTTGGGGACAGGGATGAAAAACTGTTTTTT. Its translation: CASSFGDRDEKLFF.